Presented here are 27 T cell receptor beta chains from one specimen sequenced in a study of T cell repertoires in cytomegalovirus infection. TCRdb redid the calling of the reads with MiXCR, one entry per CDR3 protein. The table shows 200,000 to 250,000 distinct CDR3 sequences, with 6% to 8% occurring only once. Sequencing input: PBMCs. The receptors derive from a human donor in good health (CMV status not recorded). Some clones in this sample may be carry-over from other donors' samples.

This clonotype occurred many times. The chain joins TRBV7-2 to TRBJ2-5; D may be TRBD1 (6 bases). CDR3 length equals 14 residues. Trimming cost V 3 bases and J 0 bases, with 8 bases left between them. The germline CDR1 and CDR2 sequences are SGHTA and FQGNSA. CDR3 residues: CASSFDRYQETQYF. CDR3 sequence (DNA): TGTGCCAGCAGCTTCGACAGGTACCAAGAGACCCAGTACTTC.

This clonotype was picked up many times. The rearrangement uses TRBV20-1 and TRBJ1-5; D call uncertain. V was trimmed by 2 bases and J by 3 bases, leaving 11 bases between them. This CDR3 spans 14 amino acids. Germline-derived CDR1 and CDR2 are DFQATT and SNEGSKA (reference sequence). CDR3 coding DNA: TGCAGTGCTAGACCCGGACCGGACAATCAGCCCCAGCATTTT. Its protein is CSARPGPDNQPQHF.

This clonotype was observed many times. The rearrangement links TRBV7-9 to TRBJ1-4; 8 bases are shared with TRBD1. This CDR3 is built from 14 residues. CDR1 and CDR2 (germline): SEHNR, FQNEAQ (reference sequence). V lost 2 bases, J lost 8 bases, and 4 bases stayed unmatched. The CDR3 is CASSLQGAREKLFF. The CDR3 coding sequence is TGTGCCAGCAGCTTACAGGGGGCGCGAGAAAAACTGTTTTTT. Full variable domain (remainder filled in from reference TRBV7-9 and TRBJ1-4): DTGVSQNPRHKITKRGQNVTFRCDPISEHNRLYWYRQTLGQGPEFLTYFQNEAQLEKSRLLSDRFSAERPKGSFSTLEIQRTEQGDSAMYLCASSLQGAREKLFFGSGTQLSVL.

This clonotype has a count of ten or more. The chain uses TRBV29-1 and TRBJ1-2; a possible D gene is TRBD1 (5 bases). The length of the CDR3 is 13 residues. The V gene's germline CDR1 is SQVTM and CDR2 ANQGSEA. The V end was cut by 6 bases, the J end by 4 bases, with 15 bases between. CDR3 in DNA: TGCAGCGTCAGTCCTAGACAGTCCTATGGCTACACCTTC. Protein: CSVSPRQSYGYTF.

This clonotype showed up many times. The V gene is TRBV14, the J gene TRBJ2-7; 8 nucleotides agree with TRBD2. Germline CDR1 and CDR2: SGHDN and FVKESK. After removal of 1 base from V and 1 base from J, the junction contained 3 bases not matched to a gene. CDR3 size: 15 residues. CDR3 sequence: CASSQGGGPSYEQYF. The CDR3 coding sequence is TGTGCCAGCAGCCAAGGCGGGGGGCCTTCCTACGAGCAGTACTTC.

This clonotype showed up just a few times. This sequence joins TRBV28 and TRBJ1-2, with TRBD1 matching over 9 bases. Per germline, CDR1 MDHEN and CDR2 SYDVKM. The CDR3 is 15 residues long. The V and J ends lost 6 bases and 8 bases, in that order; junction bases with no gene match: 13. In DNA, the CDR3 is TGTGCCAGCAGGGGGCAAACAGGGGGCGGGTACGGCTACACCTTC. Protein: CASRGQTGGGYGYTF.

This clonotype was seen a handful of times. V is TRBV28 and J is TRBJ2-2, with 9 bases fitting TRBD2. The CDR3 extends over 18 amino acids. After removal of 5 bases from V and 4 bases from J, the junction contained 14 bases not matched to a gene. The germline V gene has CDR1 MDHEN and CDR2 SYDVKM. CDR3 loop: CASSPQGGGAGFTGELFF. The CDR3, as DNA: TGTGCCAGCAGTCCCCAGGGCGGGGGGGCCGGTTTCACCGGGGAGCTGTTTTTT.

This clonotype was seen ten or more times. The chain uses TRBV20-1 and TRBJ2-7; no reliable D call. The CDR3 is 13 amino acids. CDR1 is DFQATT and CDR2 is SNEGSKA in the germline V gene (reference sequence). V dropped 1 base and J dropped 4 bases, with 11 bases sitting between them. CDR3: CSARVGSLYEQYF. In DNA, the CDR3 is TGCAGTGCTAGAGTAGGGTCGCTTTACGAGCAGTACTTC.

This clonotype was recorded at least ten times. The chain employs TRBV28 and TRBJ2-1; D gene uncertain. The CDR3 is 14 amino acids. V was cut by 8 bases and J by 0 bases, with 11 bases left in between. CDR1 MDHEN and CDR2 SYDVKM come from the germline V gene. This chain's CDR3 is CASGPHPSYNEQFF. The CDR3 nucleotides read TGTGCCAGCGGTCCTCATCCCTCCTACAATGAGCAGTTCTTC. Full variable domain (remainder filled in from reference TRBV28 and TRBJ2-1): DVKVTQSSRYLVKRTGEKVFLECVQDMDHENMFWYRQDPGLGLRLIYFSYDVKMKEKGDIPEGYSVSREKKERFSLILESASTNQTSMYLCASGPHPSYNEQFFGPGTRLTVL.

This clonotype was observed many times. The chain is built from TRBV25-1 and TRBJ1-1, with unresolved D. The CDR3 sequence is 14 residues long. V lost 5 bases and J lost 3, with 13 bases in between. Germline V gene data show CDR1 as MGHDK and CDR2 as SYGVNS. The CDR3 nucleotides are TGTGCCAGCAGTCCCGTAGGTTCCTACACTGAAGCTTTCTTT. This sequence encodes CASSPVGSYTEAFF.

This clonotype came up many times. This chain links TRBV29-1 with TRBJ2-5; D is tentatively TRBD1 or TRBD2 (6 bases each). Germline lookup yields CDR1 SQVTM and CDR2 ANQGSEA. The germline V and J ends were trimmed by 6 bases and 5 bases, with 13 bases remaining between them. This CDR3 comprises 12 residues. CDR3: CSVDGGLETQYF. DNA for the CDR3: TGCAGCGTAGATGGGGGGCTTGAGACCCAGTACTTC.

This clonotype was counted ten times or more. The chain is built from TRBV20-1 and TRBJ1-6; 7 positions agree with TRBD1. CDR1 and CDR2 (germline): DFQATT, SNEGSKA (reference sequence). This CDR3 region has 14 residues. The ends lost 5 bases at V and 7 bases at J; junction bases unmatched: 8. The CDR3 bases are TGCAGTGCTCTACAGGGGACGAAGAATTCACCCCTCCACTTT. It specifies CSALQGTKNSPLHF.

There are a few counts of this clonotype. V is TRBV7-2 and J is TRBJ1-1; 9 bases align to TRBD1. V shed 2 bases, J shed 5 bases, and the junction held 15 bases outside the gene matches. The germline V gene has CDR1 SGHTA and CDR2 FQGNSA. The CDR3 runs to 18 residues. This CDR3 reads CASSLRGDGTGRRTEAFF. CDR3 nucleotide sequence: TGTGCCAGCAGCTTAAGGGGGGACGGGACAGGGCGGCGTACTGAAGCTTTCTTT. Based on the CDR3 plus reference TRBV7-2 and TRBJ1-1, the full variable domain is GAGVSQSPSNKVTEKGKDVELRCDPISGHTALYWYRQSLGQGLEFLIYFQGNSAPDKSGLPSDRFSAERTGGSVSTLTIQRTQQEDSAVYLCASSLRGDGTGRRTEAFFGQGTRLTVV.

This clonotype was observed many times. V is TRBV7-2 and J is TRBJ2-7; 8 bases match TRBD2. CDR1 is SGHTA and CDR2 is FQGNSA in the germline V gene. The ends lost 3 bases at V and 2 bases at J; junction bases unmatched: 6. This CDR3 is built from 15 residues. The CDR3 DNA reads TGTGCCAGCAGCTTTGCGGGGGGTCCCGCCTACGAGCAGTACTTC. It is translated as CASSFAGGPAYEQYF.

This clonotype was observed at least ten times. CDR3 coding DNA: TGTGCCAGCAGCTTGTACGCCGGGACAGCCAAAAACATTCAGTACTTC. This encodes CASSLYAGTAKNIQYF. The genes are TRBV7-2 and TRBJ2-4, with D perhaps TRBD1 or TRBD2 (5 bases each). Germline CDR1 SGHTA, CDR2 FQGNSA. This CDR3 is 16 amino acids long. With 3 bases removed from V and 0 bases from J, the gap between germline ends came to 12 bases.

The sample holds many counts of this clonotype. The genes are TRBV7-2 and TRBJ2-1; 10 bases agree with TRBD2. This CDR3 spans 15 amino acids. V shed 3 bases, J shed 7 bases, and the junction held 6 bases outside the gene matches. Germline V gene sequence: CDR1 SGHTA, CDR2 FQGNSA. The CDR3 coding sequence is TGTGCCAGCAGCTTGGTACAGCGGGGGGGTAATGAGCAGTTCTTC. Translating gives CASSLVQRGGNEQFF.

This clonotype was counted many times. The chain has TRBV20-1 and TRBJ2-5, with D possibly TRBD2 on 6 matching bases. In germline, CDR1 is DFQATT, CDR2 SNEGSKA (reference sequence). This CDR3 contains 13 residues. Between the trimmed V and J ends, which lost 5 bases and 5 bases, there was a span of 15 bases. The CDR3 DNA reads TGCAGTGCTCAGACTAGTAGTTCCGAGACCCAGTACTTC. Translating gives CSAQTSSSETQYF.

This clonotype was seen a single time. The chain uses TRBV4-3 and TRBJ1-4, with D maybe TRBD1 (6 bases). Germline V lookup: CDR1 LGHNA, CDR2 YSLEER. V lost 0 bases to trimming and J lost 8 bases, with 25 bases between them. The CDR3 runs 19 residues. Written as DNA, the CDR3 is TGCGCCAGCAGCCAAGATCCAGGGGACACCCCTCCAAGACGGGAAAAACTGTTTTTT. Residues: CASSQDPGDTPPRREKLFF.

In its sample, this clonotype was seen many times. J is TRBJ2-1 and V is TRBV18; 9 bases are a match to TRBD2. Germline CDR1 KGHSH, CDR2 LQKENI. There are 14 residues in the CDR3. J lost 9 bases, V lost 4 bases, and 7 bases had no gene match. CDR3: CASSRGGGAGEQFF. The CDR3 nucleotides are TGTGCCAGCTCACGGGGCGGGGGGGCCGGTGAGCAGTTCTTC.

This clonotype showed up many times. The chain has TRBV11-3 and TRBJ2-1; weak D call: TRBD1 (6 bases). This CDR3 has 14 amino acids. V was cut by 5 bases and J by 6 bases, with 14 bases left in between. CDR1 SGHNT and CDR2 YENEEA come from the germline V gene. As DNA, the CDR3 is TGTGCCAGCAGCCCGAATACAGGGTTCAATGAGCAGTTCTTC. Amino acid sequence: CASSPNTGFNEQFF.

In its sample, this clonotype was seen many times. This chain connects TRBV3-1 to TRBJ2-7; D possibly corresponds to TRBD1 (6 bases). The CDR3 contains 15 residues. Trimming cost V 0 bases and J 0 bases, with 9 bases left between them. Germline lookup yields CDR1 LGHDT and CDR2 YNNKEL (reference sequence). The chain's CDR3 is CASSQDWTASYEQYF. The CDR3, as DNA: TGTGCCAGCAGCCAAGATTGGACAGCCTCCTACGAGCAGTACTTC.

The chain carries TRBV5-1 and TRBJ2-3; D is uncertain. Germline-derived CDR1 and CDR2 are SGHRS and YFSETQ. The CDR3 has 14 amino acids. V was trimmed by 3 bases and J by 3 bases, leaving 11 bases between them. CDR3 protein: CASSSDPITDTQYF. The CDR3 DNA follows: TGCGCCAGCAGCTCCGACCCCATAACAGATACGCAGTATTTT.

This clonotype was seen ten or more times. The gene calls are TRBV7-2 and TRBJ1-1, with D possibly matching TRBD1 (5 bases). Looked up from germline, CDR1 is SGHTA and CDR2 is FQGNSA. The CDR3 is made up of 15 amino acids. Trimming took 5 bases from V and 1 from J, leaving 14 bases between them. CDR3 bases: TGTGCCAGCAGCCCGCGGTGGGGGACGAACACTGAAGCTTTCTTT. Protein: CASSPRWGTNTEAFF.

At least ten counts were recorded for this clonotype. This chain joins TRBV12-3 or TRBV12-4 and TRBJ1-6, with a possible D match to TRBD1 (5 bases). Trimming stripped 5 bases from V and 2 bases from J, with 7 bases between. The CDR3 contains 14 residues. The CDR3, as DNA: TGTGCCAGCAGTGGGGGAGCCTATAATTCACCCCTCCACTTT. This encodes CASSGGAYNSPLHF.

This clonotype occurred many times. DNA of the CDR3: TGTGCCAGCACCTGGCGAGAGACCCAGTACTTC. Its protein product is CASTWRETQYF. The rearrangement uses TRBV28 and TRBJ2-5; D uncertain. The CDR3 loop spans 11 amino acids. Germline CDR1 MDHEN, CDR2 SYDVKM. The V end lost 7 bases, the J end lost 4 bases, and 7 bases lay between the germline ends.

The V and J genes are TRBV19 and TRBJ2-7; unclear D gene. The CDR3 runs 14 residues. V gave up 2 bases and J gave up 3 bases, with 11 bases separating them. CDR1 is LNHDA and CDR2 is SQIVND in the germline V gene (reference sequence). CDR3 protein: CASSINGYDYEQYF. The CDR3 DNA is TGTGCCAGTAGTATAAACGGGTACGACTACGAGCAGTACTTC.

This chain uses TRBV20-1 with TRBJ2-7; 7 nucleotides align to TRBD1. CDR3 length: 13 residues. Germline V gives CDR1 DFQATT, CDR2 SNEGSKA (reference sequence). Trimming cost V 6 bases and J 1 base; bases outside gene matches: 6. The CDR3 sequence: CSADRDRSYEQYF. DNA for the CDR3: TGCAGTGCCGATCGGGACAGATCCTACGAGCAGTACTTC.